This note documents a single TCR beta chain sequence. Its antigen is not known. One entry per CDR3 protein, called by TCRdb with MiXCR from the reads. Of hundreds of thousands of distinct CDR3 sequences listed, about a sixth were seen once; the top ten hold approximately 12%. This CDR3 has 14 residues. CDR1 is KGHDR and CDR2 is SFDVKD in the germline V gene. Trimming removed 9 bases from V and 4 bases from J, with 17 bases in between. The entry originates in a study of T cell repertoires in cytomegalovirus infection. Study-level findings and limits: Cumulative frequency of public TCR beta families picked out carriers of CMV plus the relevant HLA.

Sequencing was done on a sample of PBMCs. The chain uses TRBV24-1 and TRBJ2-5; possibly TRBD1 for D (6 bases). The clonotype comes from a human donor in good health (CMV status not recorded). Some clones in this sample may be carry-over from other donors' samples. CDR3 coding DNA: TGTGCCACCGGGGACCCAGGGGCGGGAGAGACCCAGTACTTC. Amino acids: CATGDPGAGETQYF.